Shown below are 5 T cell receptor beta chains from a single sample sequenced in a study of blood T cell repertoires in COVID-19. Here immunoSEQ multiplex PCR was the method, and the copy in TCRdb shows in-frame clones only, minus some. The sample has 400,000 to 450,000 clones; approximately 90% are singletons. Sequenced: peripheral blood. The receptor set was obtained from a man aged 18 to 35 with COVID-19, enrolled during active disease.

The chain employs TRBV18 and TRBJ1-6, with 9 nucleotides matching TRBD1. With 6 bases clipped from V and 7 bases from J, the junction kept 4 bases outside the gene matches. The germline V gene has CDR1 KGHSH and CDR2 LQKENI. The length of the CDR3 is 14 residues. DNA of the CDR3: TGTGCCAGCTCCTCCGGACAGGGGAATTCACCCCTCCACTTT. Residues: CASSSGQGNSPLHF.

J is TRBJ2-5 and V is TRBV6-1; 11 bases are shared with TRBD2. The junction had 5 bases not matched to a gene; V was cut back by 4 bases and J by 1 base. Looked up from germline, CDR1 is MNHNS and CDR2 is SASEGT. This CDR3 spans 16 amino acids. Here the CDR3 DNA reads TGTGCCAGCAGTGTGAATGGACTAGCGGGCCAAGAGACCCAGTACTTC. Translation: CASSVNGLAGQETQYF.

CDR3 sequence (DNA): TGCGCCAGCAGCTTGAGCGGGGGTCGCACAGATACGCAGTATTTT. Its protein product is CASSLSGGRTDTQYF. V gene TRBV5-1 combines with J gene TRBJ2-3; 8 nucleotides match TRBD2. The germline gives CDR1 SGHRS, CDR2 YFSETQ. This CDR3 comprises 15 residues. Trimming took 1 base from V and 1 from J; bases not matched to a gene: 2.

This clone is a singleton in its sample. The genes are TRBV21-1 and TRBJ2-5; the table calls TRBD2, which could not be checked here. TRBV21-1 is a listed pseudogene. CDR3 length: 14 amino acids. The CDR3: CASNELAEKETQYF. The CDR3 DNA follows: TGTGCCAGCAACGAACTAGCGGAGAAAGAGACCCAGTACTTC.

V usage is TRBV10-2 and J usage is TRBJ2-5, with 7 bases lining up with TRBD2. Unmatched junction bases numbered 12, after V lost 6 bases and J lost 5 bases. The CDR3 loop spans 15 amino acids. CDR1 is WSHSY and CDR2 is SAAADI in the germline V gene. The CDR3 protein is CASRAAAGNVETQYF. CDR3 bases: TGCGCCAGCAGGGCGGCAGCGGGAAACGTGGAGACCCAGTACTTC.